This T cell receptor beta chain was identified in a study of blood T cell repertoires in COVID-19. Generated by immunoSEQ multiplex PCR, the TCRdb table keeps only in-frame clones and is missing some. Counted here are about 130,000 clones, over 80% occurring once; the ten biggest clones make up 18%. Deletions cut 2 bases from V and 0 bases from J, with 10 bases between. The CDR3 contains 15 residues. CDR1 and CDR2 from the germline V gene are SGHTA and FQGNSA. The sample was PBMCs or T cells enriched from blood (not recorded which). The sequence came from a man aged 30 to 45 who had recovered from COVID-19. The chain is built from TRBV7-2 and TRBJ1-1; weak D call: TRBD1 (5 bases). The CDR3 sequence: CASSLQGLVNTEAFF. In DNA form, the CDR3 reads TGTGCCAGCAGCTTACAGGGTTTAGTGAACACTGAAGCTTTCTTT.